The source of this T cell receptor beta chain is a study of shared clonotypes between healthy human individuals. Study-wide findings and caveats: The study sampled only blood, and tissue repertoires likely differ. Large sequencing depth failed to make sorted-subset sequencing complete, rarefaction showed. Generally, naive subsets (rather than memory subsets) showed larger estimated richness.

Here immunoSEQ multiplex PCR was the method, and the copy in TCRdb shows in-frame clones only, minus some. The table records roughly 2.6 million clones, approximately 94% of them present only once. The study separated CD4+ cells into CD45RA+ naive and CD45RA-negative memory subsets. V lost 5 bases to trimming and J lost 3 bases, with 11 bases between them. There are 15 residues in the CDR3. Germline V gene sequence: CDR1 SEHNR, CDR2 FQNEAQ (reference sequence). This clone was recorded a few times. As yet, its antigen is unknown. This clonotype was obtained from a man between 18 and 35 years old in good health. The chain couples TRBV7-9 to TRBJ1-6; D gene uncertain. Specimen: naive CD4+ T cells sorted from blood. Subset here: CD45RA+ positively selected. CDR3 bases: TGTGCCAGCAGCCGCACCGGGAGCTATAATTCACCCCTCCACTTT. It translates to CASSRTGSYNSPLHF.